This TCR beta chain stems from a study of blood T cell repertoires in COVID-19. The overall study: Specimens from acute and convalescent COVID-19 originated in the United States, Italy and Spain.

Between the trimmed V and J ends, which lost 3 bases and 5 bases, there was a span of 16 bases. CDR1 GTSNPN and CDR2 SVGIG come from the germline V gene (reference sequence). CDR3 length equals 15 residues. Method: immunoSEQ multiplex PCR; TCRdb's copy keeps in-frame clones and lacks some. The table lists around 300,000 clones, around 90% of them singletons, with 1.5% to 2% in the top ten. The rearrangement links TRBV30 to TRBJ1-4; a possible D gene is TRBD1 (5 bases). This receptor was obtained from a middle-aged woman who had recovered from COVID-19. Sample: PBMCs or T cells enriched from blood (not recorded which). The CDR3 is CAWSPAGTPNEKLFF. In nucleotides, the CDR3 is TGTGCCTGGAGCCCTGCGGGGACTCCCAATGAAAAACTGTTTTTT.